The present T cell receptor beta chain was sequenced within a study of blood T cell repertoires in COVID-19. On the study more broadly: The analysed material was cDNA or gDNA that came from T cells, B-cell-depleted T cells, or PBMCs.

V lost 4 bases, J lost 8 bases, and 9 bases stayed unmatched. CDR1 is LGHDT and CDR2 is YNNKEL in the germline V gene (reference sequence). The CDR3 runs to 15 residues. Clones were sequenced by immunoSEQ multiplex PCR, and TCRdb holds only the in-frame ones, with some missing. The sample has more than 150,000 clones; about nine tenths are singletons. The chain joins TRBV3-1 (or the pseudogene TRBV3-2) to TRBJ1-4, with TRBD1 matching over 8 bases. Sequenced material: peripheral blood. This clonotype originated in a man aged 40-49 years with acute or convalescent COVID-19. DNA for the CDR3: TGTGCCAGCAGCCTAACTCAGGGGGCACGAGAAAAACTGTTTTTT. Amino acid sequence: CASSLTQGAREKLFF.